This TCR beta chain comes out of a study of blood T cell repertoires in COVID-19. The overall study: Nucleic acid was either cDNA or gDNA, and it came from T cells, B-cell-depleted T cells, or PBMCs.

Original methodology: Scientists estimated how many nucleated cells there were by amplifying reference gene primers. TCRdb keeps only in-frame clones here, not all; method: immunoSEQ multiplex PCR. V, J and clone size were drawn from that table, and D and trimming were deduced from the DNA. Of around 120,000 clones listed, about two thirds are singletons. V lost 0 bases and J 3 bases, leaving 13 bases between the germline ends. This CDR3 is built from 17 residues. Germline lookup yields CDR1 SGHNT and CDR2 YYREEE (reference sequence). The genes are TRBV5-4 and TRBJ1-6, with a possible D match to TRBD1 (5 bases). The receptor was isolated from a human donor with acute or convalescent COVID-19. The donor label of this sample is uncertain. The source material was peripheral blood. CDR3 bases: TGTGCCAGCAGCTTGGCTATCGGGGGTATCTATAATTCACCCCTCCACTTT. This encodes CASSLAIGGIYNSPLHF.